This T cell receptor (beta chain) was captured in a study of cytomegalovirus exposure and HLA in healthy donors. The study's findings and limits: A few chains linked to CMV were shown in vitro to be specific for CMV antigens. Apart from CMV serostatus, no immune exposure information was available. 150 to 200 TCR beta chains were listed as cytomegalovirus-associated. It was shown in a later analysis that HLA-associated TCR beta chains were more clonally expanded than other, equally common chains.

The PCR made use of 60 Vbeta and 13 Jbeta primers. Sequenced by immunoSEQ multiplex PCR; TCRdb stores in-frame clones only, minus some. This sample has some 110,000 clones, with around 78% found just once. This clone was recorded only once. Its target is unknown. The CDR3 length is 18 residues. The V end lost 3 bases, the J end lost 4 bases, and 21 bases lay between the germline ends. Germline V gene sequence: CDR1 MNHEY, CDR2 SMNVEV (reference sequence). This chain connects TRBV27 to TRBJ2-2; no clear D gene. The source material was PBMCs. The receptor comes from a man aged 50-59 years in good health and CMV-seronegative. CDR3 DNA sequence: TGTGCCAGCAGTTTCGCTGGTCAGGCACGAGATTTCACCGGGGAGCTGTTTTTT. Translated: CASSFAGQARDFTGELFF.